These 2 T cell receptor beta chains were all obtained from the same sample, sequenced in a study of T-cell memory formation after mild COVID-19. In TCRdb, the 5' RACE reads were re-called with MiXCR into one record per CDR3 protein. The sample has tens of thousands of distinct CDR3 sequences; less than 9.5% are singletons. The specimen sequenced was PBMCs or a T cell subset sorted from them (not recorded which). These receptors originate from a man in his late teens or twenties who had mild COVID-19 (a few samples of this study predate the infection). Cell type and time point are not known.

The V call is TRBV12-3 or TRBV12-4, the J call TRBJ1-1; TRBD1 aligns across 7 bases. Trimming took 4 bases from V and 9 from J; bases not matched to a gene: 8. CDR3 length equals 13 residues. The CDR3 DNA reads TGTGCCAGCAGTTCCACGGGACAGACTCAAGCTTTCTTT. It codes for CASSSTGQTQAFF.

This clonotype came up a few times. The CDR3 loop reads CSAQSQRGGRETQYF. CDR3 nucleotide sequence: TGCAGTGCTCAGTCCCAGCGGGGGGGCCGTGAGACCCAGTACTTC. The genes are TRBV20-1 and TRBJ2-5, with 10 bases matching TRBD2. The CDR3 runs to 15 residues. Germline CDR1 DFQATT, CDR2 SNEGSKA (reference sequence). J was trimmed by 5 bases and V by 5 bases; bases with no gene match: 11.